Listed here are 26 T cell receptor beta chains from one sample, sequenced in a study of vaccination and CD4 T cells after COVID-19. Sequenced with the Oncomine TCR Beta short-read assay was DNA taken from cultured CD4+ T cells. MiXCR, run by TCRdb on the PCR reads, gives a single entry per CDR3 protein. The sample includes around 15,000 distinct CDR3 sequences, about 50% seen only once; the top ten take roughly 20%. Time point specified: late sampling 161 to 241 days after vaccination in three convalescent patients. The treatment here: approximately 9-day PBMC culture with coronavirus spike peptide pools or control peptides (ViraFEST assay). These receptors have no known antigen. The material sequenced was CD4+ T cells from blood, cultured in vitro, taken about 7 months after SARS-CoV-2 vaccination. These TCRs come from a human donor who had recovered from COVID-19.

Only a few counts were recorded for this clonotype. V usage is TRBV7-9 and J usage is TRBJ2-1; the D gene is possibly TRBD2 (5 bases). The V gene lost 5 bases and the J gene lost 12 bases, with 20 bases spanning the gap. The V gene's germline CDR1 is SEHNR and CDR2 FQNEAQ (reference sequence). The CDR3 runs 14 residues. CDR3 loop: CASSIPRTVFGQFF. CDR3 DNA sequence: TGTGCCAGCAGCATACCCCGGACTGTGTTCGGGCAGTTCTTC.

The rearrangement joins TRBV10-3 to TRBJ2-7, with D tentatively TRBD1 (6 bases). Germline V CDR1 and CDR2: ENHRY, SYGVKD. V shed 3 bases and J shed 5 bases, with 17 bases lying between them. The length of the CDR3 is 15 residues. CDR3 residues: CAISDAQGDDDEQYF. The CDR3 DNA reads TGTGCCATCAGTGACGCACAGGGCGATGATGACGAGCAGTACTTC.

This clonotype was seen a handful of times. The chain combines TRBV7-9 with TRBJ1-6; D unresolved. CDR1 SEHNR and CDR2 FQNEAQ come from the germline V gene (reference sequence). The length of the CDR3 is 11 residues. The ends were cut back, 2 bases at V and 9 bases at J, with 2 bases in the middle. For the CDR3, the DNA is TGTGCCAGCAGCTTATCTTCACCCCTCCACTTT. Translating gives CASSLSSPLHF.

The chain combines TRBV7-2 with TRBJ2-1; D is ambiguous. The V end lost 6 bases, the J end lost 8 bases, and 8 bases lay between the germline ends. The CDR3 is 11 amino acids. Per germline, CDR1 SGHTA and CDR2 FQGNSA. The CDR3 here is CASRKWDEQFF. CDR3 nucleotide sequence: TGTGCCAGCAGAAAATGGGATGAGCAGTTCTTC.

The V call is TRBV2, the J call TRBJ2-1; no reliable D call. In germline, CDR1 is SNHLY, CDR2 FYNNEI. The CDR3 has 13 amino acids. V was pared by 9 bases and J by 9 bases, with 18 bases between. The CDR3 spells CARGHLSPGEQFF. In DNA, the CDR3 is TGTGCCAGGGGCCACCTCTCCCCTGGTGAGCAGTTCTTC.

The chain recombines TRBV4-1 with TRBJ1-3; no firm D call. This CDR3 has 13 residues. Germline CDR1 and CDR2: MGHRA and YSYEKL. Trimming shortened V by 4 bases and J by 3 bases, and 7 bases separated the two germline ends. The CDR3: CASSPFYGNTIYF. CDR3 coding DNA: TGCGCCAGCAGCCCCTTTTATGGAAACACCATATATTTT.

This sequence joins TRBV12-3 or TRBV12-4 and TRBJ1-2; no clear D gene. Trimming stripped 3 bases from V and 4 bases from J, with 12 bases between. The CDR3 length is 14 residues. CDR3 region: CASSFSGRAYGYTF. CDR3 DNA sequence: TGTGCCAGCAGTTTCAGTGGCAGAGCCTATGGCTACACCTTC.

The rearrangement links TRBV6-1 to TRBJ1-2; D ambiguous. The V end was cut by 6 bases, the J end by 2 bases, with 13 bases between. The CDR3 is 14 residues long. CDR1 and CDR2 (germline): MNHNS, SASEGT. The CDR3 region has the DNA TGTGCCAGCAGCCAGGCGTGGCAGAACTATGGCTACACCTTC. It translates to CASSQAWQNYGYTF.

This chain connects TRBV7-6 to TRBJ2-1; D remains unclear. Trimming shortened V by 0 bases and J by 3 bases, and 3 bases separated the two germline ends. The CDR3 runs 13 residues. Germline V lookup: CDR1 SGHVS, CDR2 FNYEAQ. The CDR3 is CASSLADYNEQFF. The DNA of the CDR3 is TGTGCCAGCAGCTTAGCGGACTACAATGAGCAGTTCTTC. Supplemented by reference TRBV7-6 and TRBJ2-1, the full variable domain reads GAGVSQSPRYKVTKRGQDVALRCDPISGHVSLYWYRQALGQGPEFLTYFNYEAQQDKSGLPNDRFSAERPEGSISTLTIQRTEQRDSAMYRCASSLADYNEQFFGPGTRLTVL.

The chain has TRBV7-3 and TRBJ2-3, with D possibly matching TRBD2 (5 bases). The CDR3 sequence is 16 residues long. Germline lookup yields CDR1 SGHTA and CDR2 FQGTGA. Trimming removed 2 bases at V and 6 bases at J, with 18 bases between. CDR3 sequence: CASSLRGRADEDTQYF. CDR3 nucleotides: TGTGCCAGCAGCTTACGAGGGCGGGCCGATGAGGATACGCAGTATTTT.

CDR3 in amino acids: CASSLDGGSDQPQHF. The CDR3 DNA reads as TGTGCCAGCAGCTTGGATGGGGGGAGCGATCAGCCCCAGCATTTT. The genes are TRBV5-4 and TRBJ1-5, with D possibly TRBD1 on 5 matching bases. CDR1 is SGHNT, CDR2 YYREEE, per germline (reference sequence). This CDR3 contains 15 residues. Trimming pared 0 bases from V and 5 bases from J, leaving 12 bases between.

J is TRBJ2-3 and V is TRBV20-1, with TRBD2 identical over 12 bases. The CDR3 sequence is 18 residues long. The V gene's germline CDR1 is DFQATT and CDR2 SNEGSKA (reference sequence). V lost 6 bases to trimming and J lost 3 bases; unmatched junction nucleotides: 16. CDR3 DNA sequence: TGCAGTGCCCGGGCCGCTAGCGGGAGGGCCTTGGCGACAGATACGCAGTATTTT. Translated, it gives CSARAASGRALATDTQYF.

The chain links TRBV4-2 to TRBJ1-1, with no clear D. Trimming pared 1 base from V and 12 bases from J, leaving 9 bases between. The length of the CDR3 is 11 residues. Germline V gene data show CDR1 as LGHNA and CDR2 as YNFKEQ. The CDR3 protein is CASSQGEATFF. CDR3 DNA sequence: TGTGCCAGCAGCCAAGGGGAGGCGACTTTCTTT.

This clonotype was detected a few times. The chain uses TRBV27 and TRBJ1-2, with D unclear. CDR1 is MNHEY and CDR2 is SMNVEV in the germline V gene (reference sequence). V dropped 4 bases and J dropped 2 bases, with 8 bases sitting between them. CDR3 size: 13 residues. CDR3 amino acids: CASSSTANYGYTF. The CDR3 DNA reads as TGTGCCAGCAGTTCTACAGCCAACTATGGCTACACCTTC.

The gene calls are TRBV7-3 and TRBJ2-5; 9 bases agree with TRBD2. CDR3 size: 17 residues. The V and J ends lost 0 bases and 4 bases, in that order; junction bases with no gene match: 9. In germline, CDR1 is SGHTA, CDR2 FQGTGA. The CDR3 bases are TGTGCCAGCAGCTTAACGGGGGTAGCGGGAGTGGGAGAGACCCAGTACTTC. It yields the protein CASSLTGVAGVGETQYF. The whole variable domain, remainder taken from reference TRBV7-3 and TRBJ2-5, is GAGVSQTPSNKVTEKGKYVELRCDPISGHTALYWYRQSLGQGPEFLIYFQGTGAADDSGLPNDRFFAVRPEGSVSTLKIQRTERGDSAVYLCASSLTGVAGVGETQYFGPGTRLLVL.

V is TRBV20-1 and J is TRBJ1-1, with D perhaps matching TRBD1 (5 bases). V lost 3 bases and J lost 5, with 7 bases in between. The CDR3 contains 11 residues. Germline values: CDR1 DFQATT, CDR2 SNEGSKA (reference sequence). DNA of the CDR3: TGCAGTGCTAGGGGGGAAACTGAAGCTTTCTTT. It encodes CSARGETEAFF.

CDR3 residues: CASSFLAGGPGNIQYF. The CDR3 nucleotides are TGTGCCAGTAGTTTCTTAGCGGGAGGGCCAGGGAACATTCAGTACTTC. The rearrangement links TRBV19 to TRBJ2-4; 11 bases line up with TRBD2. Trimming removed 5 bases from V and 7 bases from J; junction bases left unmatched: 10. Germline loops: CDR1 LNHDA, CDR2 SQIVND (reference sequence). There are 16 residues in the CDR3. The full variable domain, rest sourced from reference TRBV19 and TRBJ2-4, is DGGITQSPKYLFRKEGQNVTLSCEQNLNHDAMYWYRQDPGQGLRLIYYSQIVNDFQKGDIAEGYSVSREKKESFPLTVTSAQKNPTAFYLCASSFLAGGPGNIQYFGAGTRLSVL.

This chain connects TRBV5-1 to TRBJ2-5; D tentatively fits TRBD1 or TRBD2 (5 bases each). The V gene's germline CDR1 is SGHRS and CDR2 YFSETQ. Trimming removed 1 base from V and 1 base from J, with 8 bases in between. The CDR3 is made up of 14 amino acids. The chain's CDR3 is CASSLSGRQETQYF. The CDR3 DNA reads as TGCGCCAGCAGCTTGTCGGGGCGCCAAGAGACCCAGTACTTC.

V gene TRBV27 combines with J gene TRBJ1-5; 7 nucleotides align to TRBD1. From germline, CDR1 is MNHEY and CDR2 SMNVEV (reference sequence). The CDR3 spans 15 residues. After removal of 6 bases from V and 2 bases from J, the junction contained 7 bases not matched to a gene. The DNA for the CDR3 is TGTGCCAGCAGACCAAGCACAGGGGGCAATCAGCCCCAGCATTTT. This gives the protein CASRPSTGGNQPQHF.

The chain is built from TRBV19 and TRBJ1-1; 9 bases agree with TRBD1. The V gene end was trimmed by 8 bases and the J gene end by 6 bases; junction bases not matched to a gene: 7. The CDR3 runs 13 residues. The germline V gene has CDR1 LNHDA and CDR2 SQIVND (reference sequence). The chain's CDR3 is CASRVRTGAEAFF. The CDR3 nucleotides read TGTGCCAGTCGAGTGCGGACAGGGGCTGAAGCTTTCTTT.

This clonotype is medium-sized (0.01 to 0.1%) in the sample. A junction end diverges from the germline sequence, so it may reflect a read error. This sequence joins TRBV12-3 or TRBV12-4 and TRBJ1-3; D gene uncertain. This CDR3 has 13 amino acids. DNA for the CDR3: TGTGCCAGCAGTTTGAGCCCTGGGAACACCATATATTTT. Translation gives CASSLSPGNTIYF.

This rearrangement joins TRBV2 to TRBJ2-7; D may be TRBD1 (5 bases). Germline assignment: CDR1 SNHLY and CDR2 FYNNEI. CDR3 length equals 12 residues. With 7 bases removed from V and 3 bases from J, the gap between germline ends came to 10 bases. CDR3 nucleotide sequence: TGTGCCAGCAACCAGGGATTCTACGAGCAGTACTTC. Residues: CASNQGFYEQYF.

This sequence joins TRBV7-2 and TRBJ2-2, with D possibly TRBD2 on 6 matching bases. V was shortened by 6 bases and J by 4 bases, with 15 bases between the two germline ends. Germline values: CDR1 SGHTA, CDR2 FQGNSA. The CDR3 extends over 15 amino acids. CDR3 DNA sequence: TGTGCCAGCAGGAGGTGGGCGGGGCCCACCGGGGAGCTGTTTTTT. It yields the protein CASRRWAGPTGELFF.

This clonotype was seen just once. The chain combines TRBV2 with TRBJ1-2, with 8 nucleotides matching TRBD1. Germline CDR1 and CDR2: SNHLY and FYNNEI. The trim removed 6 bases at V and 7 bases at J, leaving 10 bases unmatched. The CDR3 has 14 residues. In DNA form, the CDR3 reads TGTGCCAGCAGGAGTGAGACAGGGGCGCGTGGCTACACCTTC. This translates into CASRSETGARGYTF. Full variable domain (remainder filled in from reference TRBV2 and TRBJ1-2): EPEVTQTPSHQVTQMGQEVILRCVPISNHLYFYWYRQILGQKVEFLVSFYNNEISEKSEIFDDQFSVERPDGSNFTLKIRSTKLEDSAMYFCASRSETGARGYTFGSGTRLTVV.

The genes are TRBV28 and TRBJ1-2, with 12 bases identical to TRBD1. V shed 1 base, J shed 8 bases, and the junction held 5 bases outside the gene matches. Germline assignment: CDR1 MDHEN and CDR2 SYDVKM. CDR3 length: 15 residues. The CDR3 DNA follows: TGTGCCAGCAGTTTATTGAGGGGACAGGGGGCAGGCTACACCTTC. Residues: CASSLLRGQGAGYTF.

The chain combines TRBV6-2 or TRBV6-3 with TRBJ2-7; D might be TRBD1 or TRBD2, each matching 5 bases. The CDR3 covers 16 residues. The V and J ends lost 1 base and 2 bases respectively, with 15 bases between them. Looked up from germline, CDR1 is MNHEY and CDR2 is SVGEGT. The CDR3 DNA follows: TGTGCCAGCAGTTACTTGTCGGGACGGAGCACCTACGAGCAGTACTTC. Its protein product is CASSYLSGRSTYEQYF.